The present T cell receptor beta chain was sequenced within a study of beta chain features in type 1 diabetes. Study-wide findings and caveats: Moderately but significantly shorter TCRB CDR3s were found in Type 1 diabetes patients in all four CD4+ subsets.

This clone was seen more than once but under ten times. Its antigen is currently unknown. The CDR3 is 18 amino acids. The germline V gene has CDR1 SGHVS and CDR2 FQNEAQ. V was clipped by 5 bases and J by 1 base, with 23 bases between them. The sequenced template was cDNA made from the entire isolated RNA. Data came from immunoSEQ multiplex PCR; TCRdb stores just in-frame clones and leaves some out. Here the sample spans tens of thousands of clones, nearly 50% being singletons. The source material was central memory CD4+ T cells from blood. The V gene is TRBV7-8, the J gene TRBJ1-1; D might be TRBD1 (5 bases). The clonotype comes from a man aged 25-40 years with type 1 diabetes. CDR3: CASSPPHRYRTKNTEAFF. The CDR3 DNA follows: TGTGCCAGCAGCCCCCCCCACCGCTACAGGACGAAGAACACTGAAGCTTTCTTT.